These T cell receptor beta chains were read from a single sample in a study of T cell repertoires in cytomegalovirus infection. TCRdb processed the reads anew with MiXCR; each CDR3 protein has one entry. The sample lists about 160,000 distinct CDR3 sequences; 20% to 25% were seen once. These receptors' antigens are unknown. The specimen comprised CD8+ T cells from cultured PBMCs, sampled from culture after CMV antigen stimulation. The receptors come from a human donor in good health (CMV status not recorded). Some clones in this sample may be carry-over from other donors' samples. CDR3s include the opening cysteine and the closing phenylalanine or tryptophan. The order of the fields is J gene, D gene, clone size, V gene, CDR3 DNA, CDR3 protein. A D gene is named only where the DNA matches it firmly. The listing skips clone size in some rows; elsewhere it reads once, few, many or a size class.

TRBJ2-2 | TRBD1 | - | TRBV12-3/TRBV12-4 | TGTGCCAGCAGTCCTGGACAGGGGGCAGCCGGGGAGCTGTTTTTT | CASSPGQGAAGELFF
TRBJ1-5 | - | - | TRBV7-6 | TGTGCCAGCAGCTTGGGGTCAGGATACAATCAGCCCCAGCATTTT | CASSLGSGYNQPQHF
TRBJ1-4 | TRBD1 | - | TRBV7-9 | TGTGCCAGCAGCCCGTTAGGGACAGGAATTAATGAAAAACTGTTTTTT | CASSPLGTGINEKLFF
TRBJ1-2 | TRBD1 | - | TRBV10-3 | TGTGCCATCAGGACAGCGGGACAGGAAGATGGCTACACCTTC | CAIRTAGQEDGYTF
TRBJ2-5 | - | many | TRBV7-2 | TGTGCCAGCAGCTTAGGGAACCGCCCAGAGACCCAGTACTTC | CASSLGNRPETQYF
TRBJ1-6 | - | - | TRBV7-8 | TGTGCCAGCAGCTTAGCGAAGGGGACGGCGAAATCACCCCTCCACTTT | CASSLAKGTAKSPLHF
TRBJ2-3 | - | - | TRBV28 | TGTGCCAGCAGTCCCGAAGGGGGGCGGATCACAGATACGCAGTATTTT | CASSPEGGRITDTQYF
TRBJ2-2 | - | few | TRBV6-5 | TGTGCCAGCAGTTACCGACTTCCCCCGCAGGGTGCCGGGGAGCTGTTTTTT | CASSYRLPPQGAGELFF
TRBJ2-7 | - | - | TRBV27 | TGTGCCAGCAGCTTGCACAGGTCCTACGAGCAGTACTTC | CASSLHRSYEQYF
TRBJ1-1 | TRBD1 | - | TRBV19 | TGTGCCAGTAGTATAGAGGGGACAGGGAATGAAGCTTTCTTT | CASSIEGTGNEAFF
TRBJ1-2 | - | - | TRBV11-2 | TGTGCCAGCAGCCCGTCCGGGGGAATAGGGCATGGCTACACCTTC | CASSPSGGIGHGYTF
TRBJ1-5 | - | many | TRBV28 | TGTGCCAGCAGTTTGGGACCGGGCAGCAATCAGCCCCAGCATTTT | CASSLGPGSNQPQHF
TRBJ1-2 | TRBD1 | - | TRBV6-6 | TGTGCCAGCAGCGAATTAGACAGGGCTGATGCGGGCTACACCTTC | CASSELDRADAGYTF
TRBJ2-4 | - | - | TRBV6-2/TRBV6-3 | TGTGCCAGCAGTTACAGGGGGAGGAACATTCAGTACTTC | CASSYRGRNIQYF
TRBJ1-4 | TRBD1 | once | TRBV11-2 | TGTGCCAGCAGCCCGGCCATTCACGACAGGGGTGAAAAACTGTTTTTT | CASSPAIHDRGEKLFF
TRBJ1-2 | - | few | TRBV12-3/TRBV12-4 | TGTGCCAGCAGTTTATACGGGTCCTATGGCTACACCTTC | CASSLYGSYGYTF
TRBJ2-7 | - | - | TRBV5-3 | TGTGCCAGCAGCTTGGCCTGGGACGAGCAGTACTTC | CASSLAWDEQYF
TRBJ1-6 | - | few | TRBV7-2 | TGTGCCAGCAGCTCCCATCGAGGGACCAGAAATTCACCCCTCCACTTT | CASSSHRGTRNSPLHF
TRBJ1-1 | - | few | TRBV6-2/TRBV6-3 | TGTGCCACCAACGTCGGGACCCCTCTGGCTTTCTTT | CATNVGTPLAFF
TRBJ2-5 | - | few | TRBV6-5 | TGTGCCAGCAGGGACTCCAGGTCGTGGGGGGGCAGGTACCAAGAGACCCAGTACTTC | CASRDSRSWGGRYQETQYF
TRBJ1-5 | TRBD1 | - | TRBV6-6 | TGTGCCAGCAGCCGACAGGGGCGGCAGCCCCAGCATTTT | CASSRQGRQPQHF
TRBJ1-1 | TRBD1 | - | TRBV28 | TGTGCCAGCAGTCCACAGGGGGCTGTGAACACTGAAGCTTTCTTT | CASSPQGAVNTEAFF
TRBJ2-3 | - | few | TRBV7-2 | TGTGCCAGCAGCGGACAGAGCACAGATACGCAGTATTTT | CASSGQSTDTQYF
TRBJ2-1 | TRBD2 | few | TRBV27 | TGTGCCAGCATCCCTAGCGGGGGGAGCTCCTACAATGAGCAGTTCTTC | CASIPSGGSSYNEQFF
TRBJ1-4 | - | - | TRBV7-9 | TGTGCCAGCAGCTTAGCGTCTCAGGGGACGCTCCATGAAAAACTGTTTTTT | CASSLASQGTLHEKLFF
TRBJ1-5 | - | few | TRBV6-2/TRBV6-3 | TGTGCCGGCCGACAGGATAGCAATCAGCCCCAGCATTTT | CAGRQDSNQPQHF
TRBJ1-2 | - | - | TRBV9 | TGTGCCAGTACAAGGGGGGGAGGCTACACCTTC | CASTRGGGYTF
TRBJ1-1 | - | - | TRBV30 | TGTGCCTGGAGTGTTAGTACTGAAGCTTTCTTT | CAWSVSTEAFF
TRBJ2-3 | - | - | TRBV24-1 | TGTGCCACCAGTGACCTAGGACGGGATACGCAGTATTTT | CATSDLGRDTQYF
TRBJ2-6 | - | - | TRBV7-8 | TGTGCCAGCAGCCGACCATCAGACTCTGGGGCCAACGTCCTGACTTTC | CASSRPSDSGANVLTF
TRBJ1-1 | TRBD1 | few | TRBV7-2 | TGTGCCAGCAGCCCGACGGACAGGAAGAACACTGAAGCTTTCTTT | CASSPTDRKNTEAFF
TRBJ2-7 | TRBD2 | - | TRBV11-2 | TGTGCCAGCAGCTCCCGGCCAGCGGGGGTGGACGAGCAGTACTTC | CASSSRPAGVDEQYF
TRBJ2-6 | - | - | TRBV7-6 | TGTGCCAGCAGCTTAGCGGCAAGCTCTGGGGCCAACGTCCTGACTTTC | CASSLAASSGANVLTF
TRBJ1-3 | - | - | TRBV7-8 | TGTGCCAGCAGCGCTCGGCTTAGCTCTGGAAACACCATATATTTT | CASSARLSSGNTIYF
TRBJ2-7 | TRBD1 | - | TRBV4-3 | TGCGCCAGCAGCCAAGTTCGGACAGGGATAGCCCACGAGCAGTACTTC | CASSQVRTGIAHEQYF
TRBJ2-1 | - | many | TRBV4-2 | TGTGCCAGCAGCCAAGTGGGCCTAACCCCCTACAATGAGCAGTTCTTC | CASSQVGLTPYNEQFF
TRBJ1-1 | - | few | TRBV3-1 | TGTGCCAGCAGCCAAGATATCGGGGGGCCGGGTACTGAAGCTTTCTTT | CASSQDIGGPGTEAFF
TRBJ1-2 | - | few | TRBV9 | TGTGCCAGCAGCGTACTGGGGGGCTACACCTTC | CASSVLGGYTF
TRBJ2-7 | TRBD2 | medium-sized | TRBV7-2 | TGTGCCAGCAGCCTAGGACTAGCGCGGTCCTACGAGCAGTACTTC | CASSLGLARSYEQYF
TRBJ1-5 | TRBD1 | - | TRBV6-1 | TGTGACAGCAGTGAAAGGACAGGGGCCCTGAAGCAGCCCCAGCATTTT | CDSSERTGALKQPQHF
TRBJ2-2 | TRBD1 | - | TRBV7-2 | TGTGCCAGCAGCTTGAATAGGGGGCACACCGGGGAGCTGTTTTTT | CASSLNRGHTGELFF
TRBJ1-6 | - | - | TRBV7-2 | TGTGCCAGCAGCCCCTCCCGGCAGGGTAATTCACCCCTCCACTTT | CASSPSRQGNSPLHF
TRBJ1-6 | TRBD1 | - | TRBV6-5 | TGTGCCAGCAGTTACGGCCCCCCGCGGGTGACCGGGACAGGGGGTTCACCCCTCCACTTT | CASSYGPPRVTGTGGSPLHF
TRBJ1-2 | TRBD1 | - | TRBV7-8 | TGTGCCAGCAGCTTAGTCGGCGGGACAGGCAGATATGGCTACACCTTC | CASSLVGGTGRYGYTF
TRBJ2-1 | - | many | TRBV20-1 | TGCAGTGCTAGAGAAACTAGCCGATCCTACAATGAGCAGTTCTTC | CSARETSRSYNEQFF